The entry below gives a single T cell receptor (beta chain) sequence along with its context. This specimen belongs to a study of blood T cell repertoires in COVID-19. At the level of the study: Whether acute or convalescent, the COVID-19 samples came from the United States, Italy and Spain. Sources were T cells, B-cell-depleted T cells, or PBMCs; the material itself was cDNA or gDNA.

Germline CDR1 reads SGDLS; CDR2 reads YYNGEE. Germline trimming cut 4 bases from V and 4 bases from J; bases unmatched to any gene: 5. CDR3 length: 14 residues. Authors' processing steps: Counts of nucleated cells, estimated from reference gene primer amplification, were obtained. The protocol was immunoSEQ multiplex PCR, while the TCRdb copy is restricted to in-frame clones and leaves out a portion. Clonal size and the V and J genes are those of that table, whereas D and trimming came from the DNA. The profile shows 380,000 or so clones, more than 75% of them singletons. Participants had their cohort set by participant-reported clinical history.

The sequencing input was PBMCs or T cells enriched from blood (not recorded which). The gene calls are TRBV9 and TRBJ2-3; 8 nucleotides match TRBD2. The origin of this receptor is a man under 40 who had recovered from COVID-19. As DNA, the CDR3 is TGTGCCAGCAGCCCTCGGACTAGCCCAGATACGCAGTATTTT. Residues: CASSPRTSPDTQYF. Full variable domain (remainder filled in from reference TRBV9 and TRBJ2-3): DSGVTQTPKHLITATGQRVTLRCSPRSGDLSVYWYQQSLDQGLQFLIQYYNGEERAKGNILERFSAQQFPDLHSELNLSSLELGDSALYFCASSPRTSPDTQYFGPGTRLTVL.